This TCR beta chain came from a study of neurological immune-mediated disorders. Ten or more counts support this clonotype. V lost 2 bases, J lost 6 bases, and 7 bases stayed unmatched. The germline V gene encodes CDR1 MNHNY and CDR2 SVGAGI (reference sequence). CDR3 length: 15 amino acids. MiXCR, run by TCRdb on the 5' RACE reads, gives a single entry per CDR3 protein. The data hold under 90,000 distinct CDR3 sequences, with 10% observed a single time. The sequence derives from a middle-aged man in good health. The sequencing sample was made of PBMCs. This rearrangement joins TRBV6-6 to TRBJ2-1; 7 nucleotides match TRBD2. The CDR3 DNA reads as TGTGCCAGCAGTTACGAAGCGGGGATCAGCAATGAGCAGTTCTTC. It yields the protein CASSYEAGISNEQFF.